This section outlines one T cell receptor (beta chain) sequence together with its context. Antigen specificity is unknown. This entry comes from a study of graft-versus-host responses after intestinal transplantation. At the level of the study: Each patient got anti-thymocyte globulin induction, then tacrolimus and steroids for around three years. Overall study results and limits: Graft-versus-host to host-versus-graft clonal ratios in allografts were high in patients with graft-donor T cell macrochimerism.

Only in-frame clones appear in the TCRdb table, and some are missing; sequencing was by immunoSEQ multiplex PCR. The sample lists about 100,000 clones; more than 75% were seen once. Germline CDR1 SGHRS, CDR2 YFSETQ. The CDR3 sequence is 14 residues long. V lost 5 bases and J 4 bases, leaving 15 bases between the germline ends. Sequencing used unstimulated CD4+ T cells sorted from spleen or lymph node cells, obtained before transplant. J is TRBJ1-1 and V is TRBV5-1, with D unresolved. The TCR comes from a human donor who was the organ donor for an intestinal transplant. In DNA form, the CDR3 reads TGCGCCAGCAGTACCGACGGGAAAATCACTGAAGCTTTCTTT. This encodes CASSTDGKITEAFF.